This T cell receptor (beta chain) derives from a study of control samples from healthy donors and cancer patients. Clones were read by immunoSEQ multiplex PCR, and TCRdb kept only the in-frame ones, dropping some. The sample contains 200,000 or so clones, about 94% of which appear only once. As concerns this clone: The same CDR3 can be traced to other DNA sequences in this sample.

Germline CDR1 and CDR2: SGHDT and YYEEEE. The CDR3 spans 14 residues. V lost 0 bases, J lost 1 base, and 5 bases lay in between. The TCR sequence derives from a man aged 50-60 years in good health. V usage is TRBV5-6 and J usage is TRBJ1-5; no firm D call. Sequenced sample: blood. In nucleotides, the CDR3 is TGTGCCAGCAGCTTGGGAGGGAGCAATCAGCCCCAGCATTTT. It yields the protein CASSLGGSNQPQHF.